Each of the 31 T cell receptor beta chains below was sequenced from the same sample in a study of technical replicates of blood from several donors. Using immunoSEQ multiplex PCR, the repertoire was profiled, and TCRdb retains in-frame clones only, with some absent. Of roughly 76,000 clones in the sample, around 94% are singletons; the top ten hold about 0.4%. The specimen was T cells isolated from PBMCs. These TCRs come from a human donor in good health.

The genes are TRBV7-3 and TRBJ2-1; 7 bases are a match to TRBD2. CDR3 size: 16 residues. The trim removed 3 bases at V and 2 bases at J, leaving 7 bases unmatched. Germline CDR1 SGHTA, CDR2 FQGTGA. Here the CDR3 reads CASSFILADTYNEQFF. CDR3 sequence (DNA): TGTGCCAGCAGCTTCATTCTAGCGGACACCTACAATGAGCAGTTCTTC.

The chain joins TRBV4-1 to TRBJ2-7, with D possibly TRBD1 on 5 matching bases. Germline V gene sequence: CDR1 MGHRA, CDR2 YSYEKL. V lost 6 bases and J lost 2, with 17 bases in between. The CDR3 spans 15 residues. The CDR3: CASRSTGDPPYEQYF. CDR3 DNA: TGCGCCAGCAGATCTACAGGAGACCCACCCTACGAGCAGTACTTC.

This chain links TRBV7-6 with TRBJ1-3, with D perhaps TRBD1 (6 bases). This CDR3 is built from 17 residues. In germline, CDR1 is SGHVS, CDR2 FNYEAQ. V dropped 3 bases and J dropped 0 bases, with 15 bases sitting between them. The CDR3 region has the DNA TGTGCCAGCAGCTTTTCGACAGGCCAACTCTCTGGAAACACCATATATTTT. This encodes CASSFSTGQLSGNTIYF.

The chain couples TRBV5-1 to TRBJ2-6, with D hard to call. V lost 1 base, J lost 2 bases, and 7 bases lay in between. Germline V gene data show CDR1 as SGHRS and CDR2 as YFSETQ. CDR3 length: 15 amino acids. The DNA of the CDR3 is TGCGCCAGCAGCTTGAAGAACACTGGGGCCAACGTCCTGACTTTC. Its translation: CASSLKNTGANVLTF.

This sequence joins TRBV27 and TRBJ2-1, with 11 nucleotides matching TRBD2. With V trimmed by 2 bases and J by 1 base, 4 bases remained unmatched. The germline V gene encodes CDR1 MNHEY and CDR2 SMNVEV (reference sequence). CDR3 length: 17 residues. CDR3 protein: CASSLAASGRSYNEQFF. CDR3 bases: TGTGCCAGCAGTTTAGCGGCTAGCGGGAGGTCCTACAATGAGCAGTTCTTC.

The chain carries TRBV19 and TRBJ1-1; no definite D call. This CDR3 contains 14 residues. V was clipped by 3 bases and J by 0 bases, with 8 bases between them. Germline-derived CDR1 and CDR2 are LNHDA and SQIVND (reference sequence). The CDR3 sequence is CASSMGRVNTEAFF. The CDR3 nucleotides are TGTGCCAGTAGTATGGGGAGGGTGAACACTGAAGCTTTCTTT.

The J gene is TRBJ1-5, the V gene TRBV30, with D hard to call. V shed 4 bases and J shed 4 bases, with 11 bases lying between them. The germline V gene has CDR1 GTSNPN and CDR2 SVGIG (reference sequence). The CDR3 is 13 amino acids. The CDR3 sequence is CAWTMSRNQPQHF. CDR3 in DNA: TGTGCCTGGACTATGTCTAGAAATCAGCCCCAGCATTTT.

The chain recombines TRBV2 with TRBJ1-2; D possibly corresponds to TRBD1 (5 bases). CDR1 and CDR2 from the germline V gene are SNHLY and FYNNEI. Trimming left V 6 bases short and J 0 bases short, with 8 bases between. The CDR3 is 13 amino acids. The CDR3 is CASRQEPNYGYTF. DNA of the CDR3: TGTGCCAGCAGACAGGAGCCTAACTATGGCTACACCTTC.

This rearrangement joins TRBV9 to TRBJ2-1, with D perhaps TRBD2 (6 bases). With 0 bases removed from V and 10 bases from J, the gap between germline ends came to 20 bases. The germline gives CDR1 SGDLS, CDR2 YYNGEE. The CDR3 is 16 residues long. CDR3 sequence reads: CASSVEGRPGGLEQFF. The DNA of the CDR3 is TGTGCCAGCAGCGTAGAAGGCAGACCTGGGGGACTGGAGCAGTTCTTC.

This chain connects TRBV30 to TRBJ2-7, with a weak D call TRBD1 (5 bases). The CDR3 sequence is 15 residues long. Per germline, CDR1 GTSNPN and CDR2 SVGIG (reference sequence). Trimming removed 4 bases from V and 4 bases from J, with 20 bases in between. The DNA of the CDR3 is TGTGCCTGGACCCGCGCTGGGGCAGGGTTATACGAGCAGTACTTC. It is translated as CAWTRAGAGLYEQYF.

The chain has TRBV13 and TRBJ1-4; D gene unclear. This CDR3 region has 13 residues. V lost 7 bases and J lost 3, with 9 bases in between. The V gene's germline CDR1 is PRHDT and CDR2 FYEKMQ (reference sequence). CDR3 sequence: CASKSGPNEKLFF. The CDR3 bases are TGTGCCAGCAAGAGTGGTCCTAATGAAAAACTGTTTTTT.

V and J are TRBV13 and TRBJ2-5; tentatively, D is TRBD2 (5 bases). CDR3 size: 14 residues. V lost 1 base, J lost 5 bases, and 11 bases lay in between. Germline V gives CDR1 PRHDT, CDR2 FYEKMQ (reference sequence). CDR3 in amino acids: CASSLEGVGETQYF. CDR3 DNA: TGTGCCAGCAGCTTAGAGGGAGTCGGGGAGACCCAGTACTTC.

This CDR3 is CASSSAEGYYGYTF. For the CDR3, the DNA is TGTGCCAGCAGCTCCGCCGAGGGTTACTATGGCTACACCTTC. V gene TRBV27 combines with J gene TRBJ1-2, with D unresolved. Trimming removed 6 bases at V and 3 bases at J, with 14 bases between. Germline CDR1 reads MNHEY; CDR2 reads SMNVEV (reference sequence). The CDR3 covers 14 residues.

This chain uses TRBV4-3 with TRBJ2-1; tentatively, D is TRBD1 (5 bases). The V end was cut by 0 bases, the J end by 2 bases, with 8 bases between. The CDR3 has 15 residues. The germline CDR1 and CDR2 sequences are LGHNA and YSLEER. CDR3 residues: CASSQDLTAYNEQFF. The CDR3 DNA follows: TGCGCCAGCAGCCAAGATTTGACAGCCTACAATGAGCAGTTCTTC.

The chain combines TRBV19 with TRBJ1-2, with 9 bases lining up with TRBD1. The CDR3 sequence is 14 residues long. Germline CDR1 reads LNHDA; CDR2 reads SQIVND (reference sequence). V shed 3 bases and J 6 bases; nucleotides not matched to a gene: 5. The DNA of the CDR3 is TGTGCCAGTAGTATTTGGGGGACAGGGAATGGCTACACCTTC. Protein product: CASSIWGTGNGYTF.

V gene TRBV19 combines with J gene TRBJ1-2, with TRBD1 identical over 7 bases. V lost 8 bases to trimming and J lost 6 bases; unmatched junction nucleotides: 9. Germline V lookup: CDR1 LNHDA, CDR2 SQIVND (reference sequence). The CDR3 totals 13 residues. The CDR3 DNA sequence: TGTGCCAGTCATCGACAGGGTAGTGATGGCTACACCTTC. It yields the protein CASHRQGSDGYTF.

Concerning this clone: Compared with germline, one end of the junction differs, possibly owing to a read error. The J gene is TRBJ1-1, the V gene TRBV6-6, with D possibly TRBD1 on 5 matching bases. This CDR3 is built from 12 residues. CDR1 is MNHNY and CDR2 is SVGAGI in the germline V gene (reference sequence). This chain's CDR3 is CASSLDSPEAFF. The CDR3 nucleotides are TGTGCCAGCAGCCTTGACAGCCCTGAGGCTTTCTTT.

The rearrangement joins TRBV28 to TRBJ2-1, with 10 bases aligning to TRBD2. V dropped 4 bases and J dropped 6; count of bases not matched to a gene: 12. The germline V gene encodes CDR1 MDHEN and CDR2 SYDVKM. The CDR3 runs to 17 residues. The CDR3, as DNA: TGTGCCAGCAGTTCCTTAGGAGAGCGGGAGGGCCGCAATGAGCAGTTCTTC. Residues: CASSSLGEREGRNEQFF.

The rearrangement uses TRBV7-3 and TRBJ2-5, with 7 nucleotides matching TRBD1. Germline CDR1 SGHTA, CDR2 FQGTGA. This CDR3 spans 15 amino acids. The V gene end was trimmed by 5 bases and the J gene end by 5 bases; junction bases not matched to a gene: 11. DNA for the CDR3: TGTGCCAGCAGCCCAGGGACAGCCAAGTCGGAGACCCAGTACTTC. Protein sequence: CASSPGTAKSETQYF.

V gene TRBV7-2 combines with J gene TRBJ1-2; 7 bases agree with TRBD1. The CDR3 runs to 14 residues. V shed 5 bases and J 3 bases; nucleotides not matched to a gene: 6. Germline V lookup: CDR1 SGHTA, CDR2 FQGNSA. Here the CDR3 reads CASSHVTGDYGYTF. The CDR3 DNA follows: TGTGCCAGCAGCCACGTTACAGGGGACTATGGCTACACCTTC. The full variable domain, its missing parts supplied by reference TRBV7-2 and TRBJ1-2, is GAGVSQSPSNKVTEKGKDVELRCDPISGHTALYWYRQSLGQGLEFLIYFQGNSAPDKSGLPSDRFSAERTGGSVSTLTIQRTQQEDSAVYLCASSHVTGDYGYTFGSGTRLTVV.

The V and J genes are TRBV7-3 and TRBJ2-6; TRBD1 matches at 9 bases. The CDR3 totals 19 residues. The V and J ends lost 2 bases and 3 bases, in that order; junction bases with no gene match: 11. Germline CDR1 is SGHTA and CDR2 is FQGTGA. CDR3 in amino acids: CASSLEGGGTGYGANVLTF. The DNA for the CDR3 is TGTGCCAGCAGCTTAGAGGGGGGAGGGACAGGGTATGGGGCCAACGTCCTGACTTTC.

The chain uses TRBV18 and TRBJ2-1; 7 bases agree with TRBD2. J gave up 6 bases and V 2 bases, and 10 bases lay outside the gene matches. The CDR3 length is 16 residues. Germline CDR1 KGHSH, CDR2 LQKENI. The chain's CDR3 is CASSPTASGGFNEQFF. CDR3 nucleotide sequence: TGTGCCAGCTCACCAACCGCTAGCGGAGGCTTCAATGAGCAGTTCTTC.

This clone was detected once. In nucleotides, the CDR3 is TGTGCCAGCAGCGCGATTCGGACAGGTCAAGAGACCCAGTACTTC. This encodes CASSAIRTGQETQYF. The chain joins TRBV6-1 to TRBJ2-5; 7 nucleotides agree with TRBD1. Trimming took 6 bases from V and 2 from J; bases not matched to a gene: 9. Germline CDR1 is MNHNS and CDR2 is SASEGT. The CDR3 consists of 15 residues.

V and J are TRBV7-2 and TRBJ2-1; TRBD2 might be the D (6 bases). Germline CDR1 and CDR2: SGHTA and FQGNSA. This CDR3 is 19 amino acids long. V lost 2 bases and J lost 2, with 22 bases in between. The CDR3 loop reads CASSLTPRIGGRTYNEQFF. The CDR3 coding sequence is TGTGCCAGCAGCTTAACCCCCCGAATAGGAGGGAGGACCTACAATGAGCAGTTCTTC.

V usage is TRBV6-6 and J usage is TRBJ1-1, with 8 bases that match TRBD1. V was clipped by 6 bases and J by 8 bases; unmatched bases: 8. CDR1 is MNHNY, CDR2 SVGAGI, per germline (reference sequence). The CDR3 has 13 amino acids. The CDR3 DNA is TGTGCCAGCAGGGCCGGACAGGGAAGGGAAGCTTTCTTT. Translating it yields CASRAGQGREAFF.

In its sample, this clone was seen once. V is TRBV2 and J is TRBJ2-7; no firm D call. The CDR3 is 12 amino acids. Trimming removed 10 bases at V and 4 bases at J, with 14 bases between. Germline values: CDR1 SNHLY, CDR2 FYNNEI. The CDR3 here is CATSSLPYEQYF. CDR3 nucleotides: TGTGCCACCTCCTCCCTACCTTACGAGCAGTACTTC.

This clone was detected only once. Written as DNA, the CDR3 is TGTGCCAGCAGCCCCCAACCTCTAGCGGGAGCCTACGAGCAGTACTTC. This sequence encodes CASSPQPLAGAYEQYF. The chain couples TRBV9 to TRBJ2-7; the match to TRBD2 covers 10 bases. CDR1 and CDR2 from the germline V gene are SGDLS and YYNGEE. CDR3 length equals 16 residues. The junction had 9 bases not matched to a gene; V was cut back by 4 bases and J by 2 bases.

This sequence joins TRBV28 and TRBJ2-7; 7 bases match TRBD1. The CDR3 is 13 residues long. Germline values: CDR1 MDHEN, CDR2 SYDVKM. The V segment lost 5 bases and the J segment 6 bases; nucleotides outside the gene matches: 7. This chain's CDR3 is CASSRSTGVEQYF. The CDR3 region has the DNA TGTGCCAGCAGTAGATCAACAGGGGTCGAGCAGTACTTC.

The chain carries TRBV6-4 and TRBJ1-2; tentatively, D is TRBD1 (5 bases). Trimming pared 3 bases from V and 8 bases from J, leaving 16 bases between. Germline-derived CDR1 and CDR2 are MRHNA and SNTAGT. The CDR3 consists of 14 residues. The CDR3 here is CASSELGGAGGYTF. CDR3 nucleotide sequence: TGTGCCAGCAGTGAATTGGGAGGGGCTGGCGGCTACACCTTC.

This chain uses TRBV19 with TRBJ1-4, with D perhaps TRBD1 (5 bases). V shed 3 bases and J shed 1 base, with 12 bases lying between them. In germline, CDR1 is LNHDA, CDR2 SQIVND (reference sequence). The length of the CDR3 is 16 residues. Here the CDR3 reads CASSIALRVTNEKLFF. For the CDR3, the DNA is TGTGCCAGTAGTATCGCCCTCAGGGTAACTAATGAAAAACTGTTTTTT.

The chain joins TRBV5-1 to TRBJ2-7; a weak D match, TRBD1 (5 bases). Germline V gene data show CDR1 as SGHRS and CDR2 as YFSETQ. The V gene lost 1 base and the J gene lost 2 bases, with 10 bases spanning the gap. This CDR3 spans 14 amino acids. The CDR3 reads CASSLLTEPYEQYF. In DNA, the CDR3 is TGCGCCAGCAGCTTGTTGACAGAACCCTACGAGCAGTACTTC. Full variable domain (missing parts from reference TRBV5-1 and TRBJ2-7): KAGVTQTPRYLIKTRGQQVTLSCSPISGHRSVSWYQQTPGQGLQFLFEYFSETQRNKGNFPGRFSGRQFSNSRSEMNVSTLELGDSALYLCASSLLTEPYEQYFGPGTRLTVT.